This TCR beta chain originates from a study of identical twins. This clonotype occurred a few times. What it binds is unknown. Germline loops: CDR1 SGHRS, CDR2 YFSETQ. CDR3 length: 13 residues. The germline V and J ends were trimmed by 4 bases and 5 bases, with 12 bases remaining between them. TCRdb redid the calling of the 5' RACE reads with MiXCR, one entry per CDR3 protein. The sample gives approximately 240,000 distinct CDR3 sequences, more than 12% of which show up once; around 9.5% is in the top ten. Findings and limits, study-wide: For cord blood, abundant beta clonotypes had fewer insertions, unlike memory repertoires, which showed none.

The clonotype was recovered from a woman under 30 in good health. The chain is built from TRBV5-1 and TRBJ1-1, with D hard to call. The sample comprised memory (CD45RO+) T cells sorted from blood. The DNA for the CDR3 is TGCGCCAGCAGCCTCCAGGAGCAGACTGAAGCTTTCTTT. Encoded protein: CASSLQEQTEAFF.